These 18 T cell receptor beta chains were sequenced from one sample in a study of blood T cell repertoires in COVID-19. Profiling relied on immunoSEQ multiplex PCR, and the TCRdb table lists in-frame clones only, not all of them. The sample yields 100,000 to 150,000 clones, more than 70% seen once. Sequencing input: peripheral blood. These receptor sequences come from a woman aged 25 to 45 who had recovered from COVID-19.

The chain joins TRBV5-6 to TRBJ1-2; D is ambiguous. Between the trimmed V and J ends, which lost 1 base and 1 base, there was a span of 8 bases. Per germline, CDR1 SGHDT and CDR2 YYEEEE. The CDR3 covers 14 residues. CDR3 nucleotide sequence: TGTGCCAGCAGCTTGTTGAGGGTTAACTATGGCTACACCTTC. Residues: CASSLLRVNYGYTF.

This sequence joins TRBV27 and TRBJ1-3; D might be TRBD1 (6 bases). Germline assignment: CDR1 MNHEY and CDR2 SMNVEV (reference sequence). This CDR3 region has 14 residues. V lost 6 bases, J lost 4 bases, and 13 bases lay in between. The CDR3 DNA reads TGTGCCAGCAGCCATCAAGGGACAGGAAACACCATATATTTT. It translates to CASSHQGTGNTIYF.

The V call is TRBV2, the J call TRBJ1-5; D is unresolved. The ends were cut back, 0 bases at V and 3 bases at J, with 15 bases in the middle. The CDR3 is made up of 17 amino acids. Germline V CDR1 and CDR2: SNHLY, FYNNEI. DNA for the CDR3: TGTGCCAGCAGTGAAGCCCGGAGTACGGATGTCAATCAGCCCCAGCATTTT. Its protein product is CASSEARSTDVNQPQHF.

The genes are TRBV4-1 and TRBJ2-5; 16 bases line up with TRBD2. This CDR3 region has 16 residues. Germline assignment: CDR1 MGHRA and CDR2 YSYEKL. The junction had 5 bases not matched to a gene; V was cut back by 5 bases and J by 5 bases. The CDR3 sequence is CASSKAGLAGGETQYF. The CDR3, as DNA: TGCGCCAGCAGCAAGGCGGGACTAGCGGGGGGGGAGACCCAGTACTTC.

This sequence joins TRBV21-1 and TRBJ2-3; the table assigns TRBD2, which was not confirmed against the DNA. TRBV21-1 is reported as a pseudogene. The CDR3 loop spans 16 amino acids. The CDR3 loop reads CASSLRTSGYTDTQYF. CDR3 sequence (DNA): TGTGCCAGCAGCCTAAGGACTAGCGGATACACAGATACGCAGTATTTT.

The chain combines TRBV20-1 with TRBJ2-7; TRBD1 is a possible D gene (6 bases). The germline V gene has CDR1 DFQATT and CDR2 SNEGSKA (reference sequence). V was cut by 5 bases and J by 5 bases, with 10 bases left in between. This CDR3 has 11 amino acids. As DNA, the CDR3 is TGCAGTGCTCGGACAGTCGACGAGCAGTACTTC. Protein: CSARTVDEQYF.

The CDR3 spells CASSLNSPAGVYGYTF. The CDR3 coding sequence is TGCGCCAGCAGCTTAAACTCCCCCGCAGGGGTGTATGGCTACACCTTC. V is TRBV5-1 and J is TRBJ1-2; possibly TRBD1 for D (6 bases). CDR1 is SGHRS and CDR2 is YFSETQ in the germline V gene. The CDR3 is 16 amino acids. Trimming cost V 2 bases and J 5 bases, with 19 bases left between them.

CDR3 region: CASSYRTENYGYTF. The CDR3 DNA is TGTGCCAGCAGTTACAGGACAGAGAACTATGGCTACACCTTC. The chain carries TRBV6-5 and TRBJ1-2, with a possible D match to TRBD1 (6 bases). Germline CDR1 reads MNHEY; CDR2 reads SVGAGI. The CDR3 loop spans 14 amino acids. Between the trimmed V and J ends, which lost 2 bases and 2 bases, there was a span of 9 bases.

The chain is built from TRBV11-2 and TRBJ2-7, with 9 nucleotides matching TRBD1. J was trimmed by 3 bases and V by 1 base; bases with no gene match: 7. There are 16 residues in the CDR3. The V gene's germline CDR1 is SGHAT and CDR2 FQNNGV. Written as DNA, the CDR3 is TGTGCCAGCAGCTTAGTACCGGGACAGGGTATCTACGAGCAGTACTTC. Its protein is CASSLVPGQGIYEQYF.

V is TRBV10-1 and J is TRBJ2-2; 10 positions match TRBD1. There are 17 residues in the CDR3. Trimming cost V 3 bases and J 4 bases; bases outside gene matches: 8. CDR1 WNHNN and CDR2 SYGVQD come from the germline V gene (reference sequence). CDR3 residues: CASSEIGQGGFTGELFF. The CDR3, as DNA: TGCGCCAGCAGTGAAATCGGACAGGGGGGTTTCACCGGGGAGCTGTTTTTT.

This clone was detected only a few times. The chain employs TRBV7-6 and TRBJ2-3, with a weak D call TRBD2 (6 bases). This CDR3 comprises 15 residues. V was pared by 2 bases and J by 4 bases, with 13 bases between. Germline V gives CDR1 SGHVS, CDR2 FNYEAQ. CDR3 region: CASSLRGYDSDTQYF. CDR3 DNA sequence: TGTGCCAGCAGCTTACGGGGGTATGATTCAGATACGCAGTATTTT.

V is TRBV27 and J is TRBJ1-2; 9 bases fit TRBD1. CDR1 and CDR2 (germline): MNHEY, SMNVEV (reference sequence). The length of the CDR3 is 12 residues. The V gene end was trimmed by 6 bases and the J gene end by 9 bases; junction bases not matched to a gene: 5. CDR3 DNA sequence: TGTGCCAGCAGAACAGGACAGGGGCGCTACACCTTC. Amino acids: CASRTGQGRYTF.

In this sample, this clone turned up once. V gene TRBV9 combines with J gene TRBJ2-2, with 9 bases identical to TRBD2. In germline, CDR1 is SGDLS, CDR2 YYNGEE. V trimming: 1 base; J trimming: 4 bases; junction bases outside the gene matches: 11. The CDR3 spans 18 residues. The CDR3 sequence: CASSVMGGRAGSTGELFF. The CDR3 bases are TGTGCCAGCAGCGTAATGGGCGGGAGGGCCGGAAGCACCGGGGAGCTGTTTTTT.

This clone came up once. This sequence joins TRBV2 and TRBJ1-1; D might be TRBD1 (6 bases). The germline V gene encodes CDR1 SNHLY and CDR2 FYNNEI. The CDR3 sequence is 14 residues long. V lost 6 bases and J 0 bases, leaving 11 bases between the germline ends. This CDR3 is CASRMTGVNTEAFF. DNA for the CDR3: TGTGCCAGCAGGATGACAGGCGTGAACACTGAAGCTTTCTTT.

This rearrangement joins TRBV14 to TRBJ1-4; 7 positions agree with TRBD1. Trimming took 1 base from V and 7 from J; bases not matched to a gene: 6. Germline V CDR1 and CDR2: SGHDN, FVKESK. The CDR3 loop spans 15 amino acids. The CDR3 reads CASSQVRGQGEKLFF. DNA for the CDR3: TGTGCCAGCAGCCAAGTAAGGGGGCAAGGTGAAAAACTGTTTTTT.

The chain links TRBV27 to TRBJ1-6, with 11 nucleotides matching TRBD1. This CDR3 contains 17 residues. The V segment lost 0 bases and the J segment 2 bases; nucleotides outside the gene matches: 0. Germline assignment: CDR1 MNHEY and CDR2 SMNVEV (reference sequence). The CDR3 is CASSLSDRGPYNSPLHF. The DNA for the CDR3 is TGTGCCAGCAGTTTATCGGACAGGGGGCCCTATAATTCACCCCTCCACTTT.

The chain combines TRBV12-3 or TRBV12-4 with TRBJ2-7; D is undetermined. The CDR3 totals 12 residues. Trimming left V 6 bases short and J 3 bases short, with 9 bases between. The chain's CDR3 is CASSWNSYEQYF. CDR3 DNA sequence: TGTGCCAGCAGCTGGAACAGCTACGAGCAGTACTTC.

This sequence joins TRBV12-5 and TRBJ1-5; D unclear. V was shortened by 2 bases and J by 3 bases, with 8 bases between the two germline ends. From germline, CDR1 is LGHNT and CDR2 FRNRAP. The CDR3 runs to 14 residues. This CDR3 is CASGLPGVNQPQHF. The CDR3 DNA sequence: TGTGCTAGTGGTTTGCCCGGGGTCAATCAGCCCCAGCATTTT.